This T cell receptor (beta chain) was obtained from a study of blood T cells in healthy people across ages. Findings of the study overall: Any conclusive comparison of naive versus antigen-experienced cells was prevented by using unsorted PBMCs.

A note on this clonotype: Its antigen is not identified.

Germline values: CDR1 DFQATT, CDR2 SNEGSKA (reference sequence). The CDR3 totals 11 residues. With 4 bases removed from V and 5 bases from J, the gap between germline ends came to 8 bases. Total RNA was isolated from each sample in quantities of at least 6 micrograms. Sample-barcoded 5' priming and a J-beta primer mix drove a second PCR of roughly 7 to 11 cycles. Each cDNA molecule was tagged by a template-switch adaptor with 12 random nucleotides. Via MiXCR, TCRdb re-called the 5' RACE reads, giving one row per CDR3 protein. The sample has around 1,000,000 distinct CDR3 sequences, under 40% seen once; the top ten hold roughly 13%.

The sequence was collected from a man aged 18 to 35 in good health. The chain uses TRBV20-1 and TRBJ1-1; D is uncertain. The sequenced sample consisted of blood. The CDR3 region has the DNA TGCAGTGCTATGACATTTACTGAAGCTTTCTTT. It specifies CSAMTFTEAFF.